Presented here are 27 T cell receptor beta chains from one specimen sequenced in a study of CD8 T cells in ankylosing spondylitis. TCRdb used MiXCR to reprocess the 5' RACE reads, holding one entry per CDR3 protein. The sample has hundreds of thousands of distinct CDR3 sequences; roughly 26% are singletons. Findings and limits, study-wide: Seven to nine highly homologous variants formed a TCR beta motif that appeared characteristic of ankylosing spondylitis blood.

These receptors have no identified antigens. Specimen: blood, either unsorted or a sorted T cell fraction (not recorded which). These receptors were obtained from a male donor with ankylosing spondylitis.

The chain recombines TRBV10-3 with TRBJ1-1; D not resolved. The V gene's germline CDR1 is ENHRY and CDR2 SYGVKD. The V gene lost 4 bases and the J gene lost 1 base, with 7 bases spanning the gap. The CDR3 totals 13 residues. CDR3 protein: CAISGHENTEAFF. Here the CDR3 DNA reads TGTGCCATCAGTGGACACGAGAACACTGAAGCTTTCTTT.

This clonotype was found many times. V gene TRBV5-1 combines with J gene TRBJ2-1; D ambiguous. This CDR3 has 15 residues. V was pared by 0 bases and J by 0 bases, with 7 bases between. Germline assignment: CDR1 SGHRS and CDR2 YFSETQ. The CDR3 DNA reads TGCGCCAGCAGCTTGGAGGCAAGCTCCTACAATGAGCAGTTCTTC. Amino acid sequence: CASSLEASSYNEQFF.

The chain joins TRBV5-1 to TRBJ2-1, with D possibly matching TRBD1 (5 bases). V was cut by 4 bases and J by 0 bases, with 8 bases left in between. This CDR3 has 14 residues. Germline V gene data show CDR1 as SGHRS and CDR2 as YFSETQ. The CDR3 coding sequence is TGCGCCAGCAGCCAAGACAGCTCCTACAATGAGCAGTTCTTC. This codes for CASSQDSSYNEQFF. Complete variable domain (other parts from reference TRBV5-1 and TRBJ2-1): KAGVTQTPRYLIKTRGQQVTLSCSPISGHRSVSWYQQTPGQGLQFLFEYFSETQRNKGNFPGRFSGRQFSNSRSEMNVSTLELGDSALYLCASSQDSSYNEQFFGPGTRLTVL.

This chain links TRBV7-6 with TRBJ1-1; the match to TRBD1 covers 8 bases. V lost 4 bases, J lost 4 bases, and 11 bases stayed unmatched. Germline V gene lookup returns CDR1 SGHVS and CDR2 FNYEAQ. This CDR3 is built from 16 residues. CDR3 nucleotide sequence: TGTGCCAGCAGCTCCGGACAGGGTAGTAGCAGCACTGAAGCTTTCTTT. Its protein is CASSSGQGSSSTEAFF.

This clonotype was seen a few times. The J gene is TRBJ2-1, the V gene TRBV3-1, with D possibly matching TRBD2 (6 bases). Trimming took 3 bases from V and 7 from J, leaving 19 bases between them. CDR1 is LGHDT, CDR2 YNNKEL, per germline (reference sequence). The CDR3 has 16 amino acids. CDR3 region: CASSHRRLGRDNEQFF. Written as DNA, the CDR3 is TGTGCCAGCAGCCACCGGCGACTAGGAAGGGATAATGAGCAGTTCTTC.

This clonotype has only a few counts. The chain recombines TRBV6-2 or TRBV6-3 with TRBJ2-7, with D perhaps TRBD1 (5 bases). With 6 bases removed from V and 6 bases from J, the gap between germline ends came to 15 bases. Germline V gene data show CDR1 as MNHEY and CDR2 as SVGEGT. CDR3 length: 13 residues. As DNA, the CDR3 is TGTGCCAGCAGACCCGACGGACATGGCGAGCAGTACGTC. Amino acids: CASRPDGHGEQYV.

This clonotype was counted between two and nine times. The V gene is TRBV7-2, the J gene TRBJ1-1, with D possibly being TRBD1 (5 bases). This CDR3 spans 14 amino acids. The V and J ends lost 5 bases and 0 bases respectively, with 10 bases between them. CDR1 SGHTA and CDR2 FQGNSA come from the germline V gene. CDR3 residues: CASSPGIVNTEAFF. The CDR3 DNA reads TGTGCCAGCAGCCCAGGGATAGTGAACACTGAAGCTTTCTTT.

This chain links TRBV5-1 with TRBJ2-1; TRBD1 matches 9 bases. The trim removed 7 bases at V and 8 bases at J, leaving 7 bases unmatched. The CDR3 spans 13 residues. Germline V gives CDR1 SGHRS, CDR2 YFSETQ. The CDR3 loop reads CASSGQGNDEQFF. The CDR3 region has the DNA TGCGCCAGCTCGGGACAGGGTAACGATGAGCAGTTCTTC.

The chain uses TRBV6-2 or TRBV6-3 and TRBJ1-5; no firm D call. The CDR3 contains 12 residues. V was clipped by 10 bases and J by 0 bases, with 7 bases between them. CDR1 and CDR2 from the germline V gene are MNHEY and SVGEGT. CDR3: CATQNSNQPQHF. The CDR3 DNA follows: TGTGCCACCCAAAATAGCAATCAGCCCCAGCATTTT.

The table lists this clonotype with a few counts. The V and J genes are TRBV5-1 and TRBJ2-3, with D perhaps matching TRBD2 (6 bases). This CDR3 has 16 residues. Germline V gene data show CDR1 as SGHRS and CDR2 as YFSETQ. Trimming took off 4 bases at V and 0 bases at J, with 15 bases between the two ends. CDR3 nucleotide sequence: TGCGCCAGCAGCCGACCTAGCGTTACTAGCACAGATACGCAGTATTTT. Translating gives CASSRPSVTSTDTQYF.

This clonotype has only a few counts. The chain recombines TRBV6-5 with TRBJ2-7; D is undetermined. The CDR3 runs to 13 residues. Trimming took 0 bases from V and 6 from J, leaving 9 bases between them. Germline V gives CDR1 MNHEY, CDR2 SVGAGI. CDR3 loop: CASSYSMGGEQYV. The DNA for the CDR3 is TGTGCCAGCAGTTACTCGATGGGCGGCGAGCAGTACGTC.

This clonotype was counted between two and nine times. This chain links TRBV3-1 with TRBJ2-1, with 9 bases lining up with TRBD1. V trimming: 1 base; J trimming: 1 base; junction bases outside the gene matches: 2. The CDR3 has 16 amino acids. Germline values: CDR1 LGHDT, CDR2 YNNKEL (reference sequence). The chain's CDR3 is CASSQGQGVSYNEQFF. CDR3 DNA: TGTGCCAGCAGCCAAGGACAGGGGGTATCCTACAATGAGCAGTTCTTC.

A few counts support this clonotype. This rearrangement joins TRBV20-1 to TRBJ2-7; TRBD1 agrees at 8 bases. Trimming cost V 2 bases and J 1 base; bases outside gene matches: 13. The CDR3 has 17 residues. CDR1 and CDR2 from the germline V gene are DFQATT and SNEGSKA (reference sequence). This chain's CDR3 is CSARPGTGLTGSYEQYF. The CDR3 DNA reads as TGCAGTGCTAGACCCGGGACAGGTCTCACCGGATCCTACGAGCAGTACTTC.

V usage is TRBV27 and J usage is TRBJ1-1; no clear D gene. CDR3 length: 16 residues. Germline V gene data show CDR1 as MNHEY and CDR2 as SMNVEV (reference sequence). Trimming removed 4 bases from V and 4 bases from J, with 19 bases in between. The chain's CDR3 is CASSSLGIFDGTEAFF. The CDR3 DNA is TGTGCCAGCAGTTCCCTCGGTATTTTTGACGGCACTGAAGCTTTCTTT.

In its sample, this clonotype was seen a few times. The chain has TRBV12-5 and TRBJ1-5; D is perhaps TRBD1 (6 bases). The V and J ends lost 7 bases and 5 bases respectively, with 18 bases between them. This CDR3 region has 15 residues. Germline CDR1 and CDR2: LGHNT and FRNRAP. The CDR3 coding sequence is TGTGCTAGTGCCAACAAGGGGGGTGGGGATCAGCCCCAGCATTTT. Its translation: CASANKGGGDQPQHF.

The CDR3 nucleotides are TGTGCCAGCAGCCCCGGACAGGGCGGGGGTGAAAAACTGTTTTTT. It translates to CASSPGQGGGEKLFF. V is TRBV7-2 and J is TRBJ1-4; 8 positions match TRBD1. In germline, CDR1 is SGHTA, CDR2 FQGNSA. J lost 7 bases, V lost 5 bases, and 9 bases had no gene match. The CDR3 is made up of 15 amino acids.

In this sample, this clonotype turned up a few times. The V gene is TRBV12-3 or TRBV12-4, the J gene TRBJ1-2, with 8 positions matching TRBD1. V lost 6 bases to trimming and J lost 2 bases; unmatched junction nucleotides: 11. The CDR3 runs to 16 residues. The CDR3 bases are TGTGCCAGCAGCCCCCCTACAGGGGGAGTGAACTATGGCTACACCTTC. It translates to CASSPPTGGVNYGYTF.

The CDR3 here is CASSWDGQPNYGYTF. CDR3 in DNA: TGCGCCAGCAGCTGGGACGGACAGCCCAACTATGGCTACACCTTC. J is TRBJ1-2 and V is TRBV5-1; maybe TRBD1 (6 bases). CDR3 length: 15 amino acids. Germline V gene data show CDR1 as SGHRS and CDR2 as YFSETQ. The V end was cut by 3 bases, the J end by 2 bases, with 14 bases between. Full variable domain (outside the CDR3, taken from reference TRBV5-1 and TRBJ1-2): KAGVTQTPRYLIKTRGQQVTLSCSPISGHRSVSWYQQTPGQGLQFLFEYFSETQRNKGNFPGRFSGRQFSNSRSEMNVSTLELGDSALYLCASSWDGQPNYGYTFGSGTRLTVV.

This chain joins TRBV3-1 and TRBJ2-3; maybe TRBD2 (5 bases). The length of the CDR3 is 17 residues. CDR1 and CDR2 from the germline V gene are LGHDT and YNNKEL (reference sequence). Trimming stripped 0 bases from V and 0 bases from J, with 13 bases between. CDR3 amino acids: CASSQERTYPSTDTQYF. The CDR3 nucleotides are TGTGCCAGCAGCCAAGAGAGGACTTACCCTAGCACAGATACGCAGTATTTT.

The chain uses TRBV27 and TRBJ2-3; D remains unclear. CDR3 size: 18 residues. With 2 bases removed from V and 4 bases from J, the gap between germline ends came to 22 bases. The germline gives CDR1 MNHEY, CDR2 SMNVEV (reference sequence). CDR3 loop: CASSLILTAAPGSDTQYF. CDR3 sequence (DNA): TGTGCCAGCAGTTTAATATTAACGGCGGCACCCGGATCAGATACGCAGTATTTT.

This clonotype was recorded a few times. The chain combines TRBV15 with TRBJ2-1; 7 nucleotides match TRBD1. In germline, CDR1 is LNHNV, CDR2 YYDKDF (reference sequence). Trimming took 3 bases from V and 0 from J; bases not matched to a gene: 2. The CDR3 totals 15 residues. The CDR3 protein is CATSRGDSSYNEQFF. The CDR3 DNA reads TGTGCCACCAGCAGGGGGGACAGCTCCTACAATGAGCAGTTCTTC.

The genes are TRBV5-1 and TRBJ2-5, with 8 bases lining up with TRBD1. CDR3 length: 14 amino acids. Germline V gene lookup returns CDR1 SGHRS and CDR2 YFSETQ. Trimming took 4 bases from V and 5 from J; bases not matched to a gene: 7. CDR3 sequence (DNA): TGCGCCAGCAGCGGCGGACAGGGAAGGGAGACCCAGTACTTC. Translation: CASSGGQGRETQYF.

The chain has TRBV10-2 and TRBJ2-1; 8 bases line up with TRBD1. CDR3 size: 14 residues. The V gene's germline CDR1 is WSHSY and CDR2 SAAADI. V dropped 8 bases and J dropped 5; count of bases not matched to a gene: 8. In nucleotides, the CDR3 is TGCGCCAGCGCCCGGGACAGGAGCCACAATGAGCAGTTCTTC. This gives the protein CASARDRSHNEQFF.

In this sample, this clonotype turned up a few times. The V and J genes are TRBV7-8 and TRBJ2-4; TRBD1 matches 11 bases. The V gene end was trimmed by 4 bases and the J gene end by 4 bases; junction bases not matched to a gene: 6. The CDR3 spans 16 residues. In germline, CDR1 is SGHVS, CDR2 FQNEAQ. The CDR3 loop is CASSSTGTGGKNIQYF. CDR3 DNA sequence: TGTGCCAGCAGCTCCACCGGGACAGGGGGAAAAAACATTCAGTACTTC.

V usage is TRBV20-1 and J usage is TRBJ2-1, with 13 positions matching TRBD2. V was clipped by 6 bases and J by 4 bases; unmatched bases: 3. Germline V gene data show CDR1 as DFQATT and CDR2 as SNEGSKA (reference sequence). This CDR3 is 14 amino acids long. The CDR3 protein is CSAWTSGGYNEQFF. In nucleotides, the CDR3 is TGCAGTGCGTGGACTAGCGGGGGTTACAATGAGCAGTTCTTC.

In this sample, this clonotype turned up once. The genes are TRBV20-1 and TRBJ1-1; 7 nucleotides align to TRBD1. Germline CDR1 reads DFQATT; CDR2 reads SNEGSKA (reference sequence). CDR3 length: 16 residues. V trimming: 0 bases; J trimming: 3 bases; junction bases outside the gene matches: 10. DNA of the CDR3: TGCAGTGCTAGAGACGGGACAGCCAGAAGGGACACTGAAGCTTTCTTT. It translates to CSARDGTARRDTEAFF.

This clonotype has a handful of counts. V gene TRBV2 combines with J gene TRBJ1-1; no definite D call. The CDR3 consists of 17 residues. V was clipped by 7 bases and J by 0 bases, with 21 bases between them. Germline V gives CDR1 SNHLY, CDR2 FYNNEI. The CDR3, as DNA: TGTGCCAGCAACCCGTTGGTAGGGCCTCCCATGAACACTGAAGCTTTCTTT. Its translation: CASNPLVGPPMNTEAFF.